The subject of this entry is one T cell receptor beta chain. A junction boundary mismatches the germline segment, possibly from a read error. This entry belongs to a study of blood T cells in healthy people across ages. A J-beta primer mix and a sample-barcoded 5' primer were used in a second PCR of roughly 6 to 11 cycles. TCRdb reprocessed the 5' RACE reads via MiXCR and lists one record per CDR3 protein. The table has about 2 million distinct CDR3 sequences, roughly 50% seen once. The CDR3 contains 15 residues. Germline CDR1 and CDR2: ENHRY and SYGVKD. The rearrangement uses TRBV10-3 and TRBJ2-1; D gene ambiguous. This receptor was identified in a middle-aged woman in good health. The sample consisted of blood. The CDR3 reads CAISESGHQTNEQFF. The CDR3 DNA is TGTGCCATCAGTGAGTCAGGCCACCAGACCAATGAGCAGTTCTTT.